This TCR beta chain derives from a study of identical twins. Broader study findings: Conclusions leaned on cross-sectional statistical analysis and did not track the same donors over time. Out-of-frame alpha sequences common to twins exhibited an excess of low generation probability.

Healthy Caucasian individuals made up all the donors. cDNA molecules carried unique molecular identifiers, and template switching added a universal primer site. TCRdb called the 5' RACE reads again in MiXCR, with one record for every CDR3 protein. This table has 420,000 or so distinct CDR3 sequences, less than 20% appearing once. Per the germline V gene, CDR1 is ENHRY and CDR2 is SYGVKD. J was trimmed by 1 base and V by 0 bases; bases with no gene match: 5. The CDR3 has 16 amino acids. This clonotype was observed many times. Its antigen is as yet unknown. The chain is built from TRBV10-3 and TRBJ1-1; 7 nucleotides align to TRBD1. Sequenced: naive T cells sorted from blood. The sequence was collected from a man aged 50 to 60 in good health. The CDR3 reads CAISESNRGSNTEAFF. CDR3 nucleotides: TGTGCCATCAGTGAGTCTAACAGGGGATCGAACACTGAAGCTTTCTTT.